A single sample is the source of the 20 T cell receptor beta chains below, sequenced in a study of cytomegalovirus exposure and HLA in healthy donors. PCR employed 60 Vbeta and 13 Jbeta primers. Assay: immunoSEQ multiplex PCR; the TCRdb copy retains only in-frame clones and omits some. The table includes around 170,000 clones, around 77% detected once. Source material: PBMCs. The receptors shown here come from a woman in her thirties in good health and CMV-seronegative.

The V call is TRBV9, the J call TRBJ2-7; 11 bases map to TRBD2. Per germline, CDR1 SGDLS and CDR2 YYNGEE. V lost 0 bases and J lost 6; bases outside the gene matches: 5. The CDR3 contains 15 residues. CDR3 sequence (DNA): TGTGCCAGCAGCGTAGAGGGACTAGCGGTTTCCGAGCAGTACTTC. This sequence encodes CASSVEGLAVSEQYF.

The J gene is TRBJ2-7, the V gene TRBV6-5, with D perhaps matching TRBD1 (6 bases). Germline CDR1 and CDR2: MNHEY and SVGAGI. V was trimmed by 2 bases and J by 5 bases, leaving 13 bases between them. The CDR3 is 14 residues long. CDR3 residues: CASSYRTGLNEQYF. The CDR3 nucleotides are TGTGCCAGCAGTTACCGTACAGGGCTGAACGAGCAGTACTTC.

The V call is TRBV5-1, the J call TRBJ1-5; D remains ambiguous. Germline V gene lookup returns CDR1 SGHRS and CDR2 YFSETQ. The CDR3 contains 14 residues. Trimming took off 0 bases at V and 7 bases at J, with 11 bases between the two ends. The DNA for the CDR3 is TGCGCCAGCAGCTTGGCTTTAGGGAGCCAGCCCCAGCATTTT. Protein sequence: CASSLALGSQPQHF.

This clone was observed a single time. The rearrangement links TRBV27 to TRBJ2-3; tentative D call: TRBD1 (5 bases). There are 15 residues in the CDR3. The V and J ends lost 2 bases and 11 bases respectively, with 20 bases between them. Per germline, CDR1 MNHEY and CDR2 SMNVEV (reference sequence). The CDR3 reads CASSLGLWGPVMQYF. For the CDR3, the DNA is TGTGCCAGCAGTTTAGGGTTATGGGGCCCCGTGATGCAGTATTTT.

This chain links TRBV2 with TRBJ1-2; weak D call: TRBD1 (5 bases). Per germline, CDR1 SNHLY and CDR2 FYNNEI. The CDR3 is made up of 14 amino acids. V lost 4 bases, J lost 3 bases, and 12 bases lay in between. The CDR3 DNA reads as TGTGCCAGCAGTGGGGGCAGGGACTACTATGGCTACACCTTC. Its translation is CASSGGRDYYGYTF.

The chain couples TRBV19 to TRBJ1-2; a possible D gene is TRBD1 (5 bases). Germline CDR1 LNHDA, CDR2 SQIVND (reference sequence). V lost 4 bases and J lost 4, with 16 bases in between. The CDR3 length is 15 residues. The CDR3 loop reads CASSRGTGLGYGYTF. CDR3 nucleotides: TGTGCCAGTAGTAGGGGGACGGGACTCGGCTATGGCTACACCTTC.

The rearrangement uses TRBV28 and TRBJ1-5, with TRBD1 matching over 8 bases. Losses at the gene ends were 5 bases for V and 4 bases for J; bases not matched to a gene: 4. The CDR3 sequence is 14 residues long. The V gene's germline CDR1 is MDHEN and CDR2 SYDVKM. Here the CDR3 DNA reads TGTGCCAGCAGTAGGGACAGGATGAATCAGCCCCAGCATTTT. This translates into CASSRDRMNQPQHF.

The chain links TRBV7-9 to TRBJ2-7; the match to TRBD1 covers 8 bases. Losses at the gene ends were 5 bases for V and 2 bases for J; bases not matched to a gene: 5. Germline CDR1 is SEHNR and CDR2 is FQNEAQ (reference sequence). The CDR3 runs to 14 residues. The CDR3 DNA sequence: TGTGCCAGCAGCACCGACAGGGGAACCTACGAGCAGTACTTC. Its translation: CASSTDRGTYEQYF.

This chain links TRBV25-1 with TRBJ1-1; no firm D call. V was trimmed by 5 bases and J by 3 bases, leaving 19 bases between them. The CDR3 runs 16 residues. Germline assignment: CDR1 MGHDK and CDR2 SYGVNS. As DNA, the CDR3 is TGTGCCAGCAGTACCGGAAGGTCTGTTCAGGACACTGAAGCTTTCTTT. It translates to CASSTGRSVQDTEAFF.

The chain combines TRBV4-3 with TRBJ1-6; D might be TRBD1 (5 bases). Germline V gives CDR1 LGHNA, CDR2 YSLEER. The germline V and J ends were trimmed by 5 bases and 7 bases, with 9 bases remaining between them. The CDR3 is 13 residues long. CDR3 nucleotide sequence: TGCGCCAGCAGCATCCAGGGAAATTCACCCCTCCACTTT. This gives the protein CASSIQGNSPLHF.

In nucleotides, the CDR3 is TGTGCCACCTGGGACAGGGACACTGGAAACACCATATATTTT. This gives the protein CATWDRDTGNTIYF. The genes are TRBV10-3 and TRBJ1-3; 9 nucleotides agree with TRBD1. The germline V gene has CDR1 ENHRY and CDR2 SYGVKD. V was pared by 10 bases and J by 2 bases, with 6 bases of the junction left unmatched. The length of the CDR3 is 14 residues.

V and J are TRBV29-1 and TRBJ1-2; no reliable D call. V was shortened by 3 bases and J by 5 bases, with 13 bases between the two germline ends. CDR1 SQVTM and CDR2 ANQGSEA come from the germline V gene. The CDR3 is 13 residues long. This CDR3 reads CSVERGYGYGYTF. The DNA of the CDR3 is TGCAGCGTTGAGCGCGGGTACGGGTATGGCTACACCTTC.

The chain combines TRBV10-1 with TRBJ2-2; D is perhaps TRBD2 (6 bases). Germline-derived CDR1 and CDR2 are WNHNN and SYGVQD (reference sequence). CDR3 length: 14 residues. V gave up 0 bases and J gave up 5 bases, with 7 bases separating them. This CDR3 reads CASSESGGTGELFF. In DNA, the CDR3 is TGCGCCAGCAGTGAGTCGGGGGGAACCGGGGAGCTGTTTTTT.

The chain's CDR3 is CASSTPRTGNEQYF. The CDR3 DNA is TGTGCCAGTAGTACCCCCCGTACAGGGAACGAGCAGTACTTC. The J gene is TRBJ2-7, the V gene TRBV19, with D tentatively TRBD1 (6 bases). In germline, CDR1 is LNHDA, CDR2 SQIVND (reference sequence). V was clipped by 4 bases and J by 5 bases, with 15 bases between them. The CDR3 has 14 amino acids.

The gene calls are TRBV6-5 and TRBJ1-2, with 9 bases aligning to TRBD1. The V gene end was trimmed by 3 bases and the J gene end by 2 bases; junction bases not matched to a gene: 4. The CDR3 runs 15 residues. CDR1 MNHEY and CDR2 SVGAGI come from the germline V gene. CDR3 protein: CASSYIGTGNYGYTF. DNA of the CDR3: TGTGCCAGCAGTTATATTGGGACAGGGAACTATGGCTACACCTTC.

The CDR3 sequence is CAWSGGLSGEQFF. CDR3 nucleotides: TGTGCCTGGAGCGGGGGGCTTAGTGGTGAGCAGTTCTTC. The V and J genes are TRBV30 and TRBJ2-1; tentative D call: TRBD2 (7 bases). V was clipped by 3 bases and J by 9 bases, with 15 bases between them. The CDR3 is made up of 13 amino acids. Germline assignment: CDR1 GTSNPN and CDR2 SVGIG (reference sequence).

DNA of the CDR3: TGTGCCAGCAGCTTAGCCTCATCGGATGGCTACACCTTC. Its translation: CASSLASSDGYTF. The genes are TRBV5-4 and TRBJ1-2; no firm D call. There are 13 residues in the CDR3. Germline CDR1 is SGHNT and CDR2 is YYREEE (reference sequence). The V end was cut by 2 bases, the J end by 6 bases, with 11 bases between.

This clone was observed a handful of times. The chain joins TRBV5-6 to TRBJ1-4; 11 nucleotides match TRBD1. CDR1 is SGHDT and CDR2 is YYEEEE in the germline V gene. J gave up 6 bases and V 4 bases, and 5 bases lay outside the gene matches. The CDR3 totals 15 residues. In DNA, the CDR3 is TGTGCCAGCAGCCGGACAGGGGGCGTAGATGAAAAACTGTTTTTT. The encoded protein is CASSRTGGVDEKLFF.

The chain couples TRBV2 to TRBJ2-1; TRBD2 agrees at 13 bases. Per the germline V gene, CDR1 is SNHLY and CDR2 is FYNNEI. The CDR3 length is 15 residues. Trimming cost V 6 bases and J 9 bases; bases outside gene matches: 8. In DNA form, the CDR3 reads TGTGCCAGCAGGGAAACTAGCGGGGGGGCTGGTGAGCAGTTCTTC. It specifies CASRETSGGAGEQFF.

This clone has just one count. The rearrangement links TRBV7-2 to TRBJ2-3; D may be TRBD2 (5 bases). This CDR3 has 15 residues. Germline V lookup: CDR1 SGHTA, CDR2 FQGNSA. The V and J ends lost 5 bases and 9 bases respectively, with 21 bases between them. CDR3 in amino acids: CASSPTGREGATQYF. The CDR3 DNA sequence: TGTGCCAGCAGCCCGACGGGTCGGGAAGGAGCAACGCAGTATTTT.